These T cell receptor beta chains were read from a single sample in a study of shared clonotypes between healthy human individuals. Sequenced by immunoSEQ multiplex PCR; TCRdb stores in-frame clones only, minus some. Of roughly 1,800,000 clones listed, about 95% are singletons. What was sequenced was naive CD8+ T cells sorted from blood. Receptors originate from a man aged 18 to 29 in good health. Both conserved end residues are part of each CDR3. D genes are given only for firm matches. Expanded clones get a size class; other rows say once, few or many, or leave the size out.

abundance	d_gene	v_gene	j_gene	CDR3aa	CDR3nt
NA	NA	TRBV7-2	TRBJ1-2	CASSLVSSPNYGYTF	TGTGCCAGCAGCTTAGTGTCCTCGCCTAACTATGGCTACACCTTC
NA	NA	TRBV5-6	TRBJ1-1	CASSFRGASTEAFF	TGTGCCAGCAGCTTCAGGGGCGCGAGCACTGAAGCTTTCTTT
once	TRBD1	TRBV5-1	TRBJ2-7	CASSMPRTGGLYEQYF	TGCGCCAGCAGCATGCCCCGGACAGGGGGCCTATACGAGCAGTACTTC
NA	TRBD2	TRBV5-4	TRBJ2-7	CASSPVGTTSYEQYF	TGTGCCAGCAGCCCGGTGGGGACTACTTCCTACGAGCAGTACTTC
NA	NA	TRBV7-9	TRBJ1-6	CATQGIGNSPLHF	TGTGCCACCCAGGGGATCGGTAATTCACCCCTCCACTTT
NA	NA	TRBV25-1	TRBJ1-5	CASSEYGREQPQHF	TGTGCCAGCAGTGAATACGGCAGGGAACAGCCCCAGCATTTT
NA	TRBD2	TRBV7-9	TRBJ2-1	CASSYPRGVAGDYEQFF	TGTGCCAGCAGTTACCCTCGAGGGGTAGCGGGAGACTATGAGCAGTTCTTC
few	NA	TRBV15	TRBJ1-5	CATGDPNQPQHF	TGTGCCACCGGGGACCCGAATCAGCCCCAGCATTTT
NA	NA	TRBV4-3	TRBJ2-7	CASSQDLGYEQYF	TGCGCCAGCAGCCAAGATCTGGGCTACGAGCAGTACTTC
NA	TRBD1	TRBV5-1	TRBJ1-2	CASSPTGEPYYGYTF	TGCGCCAGCAGCCCAACAGGGGAACCCTACTATGGCTACACCTTC
NA	TRBD1	TRBV4-3	TRBJ2-7	CASSQDPGQGTYEQYF	TGCGCCAGCAGCCAAGATCCGGGACAGGGGACCTACGAGCAGTACTTC
NA	NA	TRBV18	TRBJ2-7	CASSPGSEQYF	TGTGCCAGCTCACCAGGATCCGAGCAGTACTTC
NA	TRBD2	TRBV27	TRBJ2-1	CASSFWTSGSNEQFF	TGTGCCAGCAGTTTCTGGACTAGCGGTAGCAATGAGCAGTTCTTC
NA	NA	TRBV2	TRBJ2-7	CASLGMELAAYEQYF	TGTGCCAGCCTTGGTATGGAATTAGCGGCCTACGAGCAGTACTTC
NA	NA	TRBV27	TRBJ1-5	CASSLTYNQPQHF	TGTGCCAGCAGTTTGACTTACAATCAGCCCCAGCATTTT
NA	NA	TRBV9	TRBJ1-1	CASSVEAGPLTEAFF	TGTGCCAGCAGCGTAGAGGCAGGACCCCTTACTGAAGCTTTCTTT
NA	NA	TRBV19	TRBJ1-5	CASSIGLTGSDPYYQPQHF	TGTGCCAGTAGTATAGGCCTGACGGGGAGCGACCCTTACTATCAGCCCCAGCATTTT
NA	TRBD1	TRBV28	TRBJ1-4	CASRRGTGGINEKLFF	TGTGCCAGCAGGAGGGGGACAGGGGGTATTAATGAAAAACTGTTTTTT
NA	NA	TRBV12-5	TRBJ1-2	CASGDPGMVYGYTF	TGTGCTAGTGGTGACCCGGGCATGGTCTATGGCTACACCTTC
NA	NA	TRBV10-2	TRBJ2-2	CASSDPEGTGELFF	TGCGCCAGCAGCGACCCCGAGGGGACCGGGGAGCTGTTTTTT
NA	NA	TRBV19	TRBJ1-2	CASSISSANYGYTF	TGTGCCAGTAGTATAAGCAGCGCTAACTATGGCTACACCTTC
NA	TRBD1	TRBV6-6	TRBJ1-4	CASRHGQGSEKLFF	TGTGCCAGCAGACATGGACAGGGTAGTGAAAAACTGTTTTTT
NA	TRBD2	TRBV7-3	TRBJ2-1	CASSSGTSPADEQFF	TGTGCCAGCAGCTCGGGGACTAGCCCAGCGGATGAGCAGTTCTTC
NA	NA	TRBV27	TRBJ1-5	CASSLVGGNQPQHF	TGTGCCAGCAGTTTAGTGGGTGGCAATCAGCCCCAGCATTTT
NA	TRBD1	TRBV5-4	TRBJ2-7	CASSLWAGGYEQYF	TGTGCCAGCAGCTTGTGGGCAGGGGGCTACGAGCAGTACTTC
NA	TRBD2	TRBV2	TRBJ2-2	CASSDRLAGETGELFF	TGTGCCAGCAGTGACAGGCTAGCGGGAGAAACCGGGGAGCTGTTTTTT
NA	TRBD2	TRBV6-5	TRBJ2-3	CASSSLAGVTDTQYF	TGTGCCAGCAGTTCCTTAGCGGGGGTCACAGATACGCAGTATTTT